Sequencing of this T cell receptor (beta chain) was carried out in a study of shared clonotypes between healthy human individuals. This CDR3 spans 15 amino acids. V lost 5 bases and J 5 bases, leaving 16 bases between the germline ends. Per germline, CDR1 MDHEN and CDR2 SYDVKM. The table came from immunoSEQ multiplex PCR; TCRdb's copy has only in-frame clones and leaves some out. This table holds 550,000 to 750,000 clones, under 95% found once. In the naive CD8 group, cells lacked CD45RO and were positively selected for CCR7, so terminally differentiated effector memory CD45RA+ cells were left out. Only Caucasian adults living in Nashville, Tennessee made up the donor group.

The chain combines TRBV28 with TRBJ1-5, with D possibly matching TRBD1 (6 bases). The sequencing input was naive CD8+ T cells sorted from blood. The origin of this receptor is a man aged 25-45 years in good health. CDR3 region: CASSPRGQRDQPQHF. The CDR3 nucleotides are TGTGCCAGCAGTCCAAGGGGACAACGGGATCAGCCCCAGCATTTT.